This section outlines one TCR beta chain sequence together with its context. The target antigen is unknown. The data stem from a study of cytomegalovirus exposure and HLA in healthy donors. Study information: From HLA-typed donors, an early data release held around 85 million unique TCRs. The study, taken as a whole, reports: Generally TCR sequences proved uncommon, though certain public TCRs appeared in numerous donors. Several top significant clusters appeared, in a later analysis, to be linked to common viral pathogens.

60 Vbeta and 13 Jbeta primers were used in PCR. TCRdb's table, derived via immunoSEQ multiplex PCR, lists solely in-frame clones and lacks some. The sample consists of a few hundred thousand clones, around nine tenths of them appearing once. This TCR came from a young woman in good health and CMV-seronegative. Sequencing used PBMCs.

CDR3 sequence reads: CASSLDPGLSTDTQYF. DNA for the CDR3: TGCGCCAGCAGCTTGGATCCGGGACTATCCACAGATACGCAGTATTTT. The chain has TRBV5-1 and TRBJ2-3, with 7 nucleotides matching TRBD2. This CDR3 has 16 amino acids. Germline V CDR1 and CDR2: SGHRS, YFSETQ. The V and J ends lost 0 bases and 2 bases, in that order; junction bases with no gene match: 6.